Shown below are 21 T cell receptor beta chains from a single sample sequenced in a study of CD8+ T cells in alopecia areata. Investigators isolated RNA and reverse transcribed it into cDNA to act as the sequencing template. The data were produced by immunoSEQ multiplex PCR, yet TCRdb's version contains in-frame clones alone and is incomplete. The sample includes about 270,000 clones, none of them occurring once. A panel of CD4, CD8alpha, NKG2D, NKG2ACE and other markers served to sort pooled cutaneous lymph node cells. The sample was CD4+ T cells sorted from a lymph node. Source of these receptors: a C3H/HeJ mouse with alopecia areata. Mice of this strain are of MHC haplotype H2-k.

Worth noting for this clone: Gene names and germline match the mouse. The CDR3 end lies 4 residues beyond the end of the read and is filled in from the germline J gene. V usage is TRBV13-1 and J usage is TRBJ2-7; no firm D call. V shed 2 bases and J shed 3 bases, with 6 bases lying between them. This CDR3 spans 12 amino acids. The germline V gene encodes CDR1 NSHNY and CDR2 SYGAGN. CDR3 bases read: TGTGCCAGCAGTGAAGCAGACTAT. Protein product: CASSEADY. The full CDR3 protein is CASSEADYEQYF.

There are a few counts of this clone. Each gene name is a mouse one. Read sequence stops 4 residues before the CDR3 end, and the germline J gene provides the missing end. V is TRBV19 and J is TRBJ2-2; TRBD2 aligns across 12 bases. Germline V gives CDR1 FNHDT, CDR2 SITEND (reference sequence). This CDR3 is built from 18 residues. The trim removed 4 bases at V and 0 bases at J, leaving 7 bases unmatched. This CDR3 is CASSHPGLGGPNTGQLYF. The sequenced part of the CDR3 DNA is TGTGCCAGCAGTCATCCGGGACTGGGGGGCCCAAACACCGGG.

Turning to this clone: Gene names and germline refer to mouse. The CDR3 goes on 4 residues after the read ends, and that part is filled in from the germline J gene. The same CDR3 can be traced to other DNA sequences in this sample. The chain recombines TRBV19 with TRBJ2-2, with 9 bases identical to TRBD1. Germline lookup yields CDR1 FNHDT and CDR2 SITEND (reference sequence). CDR3 length: 14 amino acids. Trimming removed 7 bases from V and 1 base from J; junction bases left unmatched: 2. This CDR3 reads CASRDRVNTGQLYF. CDR3 DNA, as far as it was read: TGTGCCAGCCGGGACAGGGTAAACACCGGG.

A remark on this clone: Gene names are the mouse ones. The CDR3 extends 4 residues past the end of the read, so its final part is completed from the germline J gene. V is TRBV19 and J is TRBJ2-1, with 7 bases matching TRBD1. From germline, CDR1 is FNHDT and CDR2 SITEND (reference sequence). Unmatched junction bases numbered 5, after V lost 6 bases and J lost 2 bases. The CDR3 is made up of 14 amino acids. CDR3 DNA, as far as it was read: TGTGCCAGCAACATCGGGACAGACTATGCT. It yields the protein CASNIGTDYA. The whole CDR3 protein is CASNIGTDYAEQFF.

As concerns this clone: Gene and germline names: mouse. The read falls 4 residues short of the CDR3 end, and the missing part is taken from the germline J gene. The rearrangement uses TRBV17 and TRBJ2-1, with 9 bases lining up with TRBD2. Germline CDR1 MNHDT, CDR2 YYDKIL. The V segment lost 7 bases and the J segment 4 bases; nucleotides outside the gene matches: 5. The CDR3 extends over 14 amino acids. This chain's CDR3 is CASTLGGKYAEQFF. The part of the CDR3 DNA that was read is TGTGCTAGCACCCTGGGGGGGAAATATGCT.

This clone was counted between two and nine times. Mouse gene names and germline throughout. Other nucleotide sequences in the sample specify the same CDR3. The CDR3 DNA, read in part, is TGTGCCAGCAGTCTGACAAGTGCAGAA. Residues: CASSLTSAE. The full CDR3 protein reads CASSLTSAETLYF. The chain carries TRBV19 and TRBJ2-3, with no clear D. Read sequence stops 4 residues before the CDR3 end, and the germline J gene provides the missing end. With 4 bases removed from V and 0 bases from J, the gap between germline ends came to 6 bases. This CDR3 comprises 13 residues. The germline CDR1 and CDR2 sequences are FNHDT and SITEND (reference sequence). Full variable domain (remainder filled in from reference TRBV19 and TRBJ2-3): GGIITQTPKFLIGQEGQKLTLKCQQNFNHDTMYWYRQDSGKGLRLIYYSITENDLQKGDLSEGYDASREKKSSFSLTVTSAQKNEMAVFLCASSLTSAETLYFGSGTRLTVL.

Ten or more counts support this clone. These gene names are mouse names. The read falls 4 residues short of the CDR3 end, and the missing part is taken from the germline J gene. This chain uses TRBV17 with TRBJ1-1, with 9 bases identical to TRBD1. CDR3 size: 13 residues. Germline V gene lookup returns CDR1 MNHDT and CDR2 YYDKIL. J lost 4 bases, V lost 8 bases, and 5 bases had no gene match. CDR3 DNA (partial): TGTGCTAGCCCGGGACAGGGCGCCACA. Translated, it gives CASPGQGAT. The whole CDR3 reads CASPGQGATEVFF.

In its sample, this clone was seen many times. Here the gene names and germline are mouse. The CDR3 is cut off 4 residues early in the read; its end comes from the germline J gene. The genes are TRBV1 and TRBJ1-2, with D possibly matching TRBD1 (6 bases). Germline values: CDR1 NSQYPW, CDR2 LRSPGD (reference sequence). The CDR3 runs 15 residues. Trimming removed 0 bases from V and 2 bases from J, with 10 bases in between. CDR3 sequence reads: CTCSADGGLNSDYTF. Partial CDR3 DNA: TGCACCTGCAGTGCAGATGGGGGGCTCAACTCC.

In this sample, this clone turned up a few times. Gene names are mouse gene names. Sequencing ends 4 residues short of the CDR3 end; the germline J gene provides the rest. The chain joins TRBV14 to TRBJ2-5; 7 bases map to TRBD2. The V gene's germline CDR1 is SGHDT and CDR2 FRDEAV. This CDR3 spans 16 amino acids. CDR3 sequence reads: CASSPQSGGKWDTQYF. The CDR3 DNA, read in part, is TGTGCCAGCAGCCCCCAGTCGGGGGGGAAATGGGAC.

On this clone: Just one base apart from a much larger clone, this may be a read error. All gene names here are mouse names. The CDR3 end lies 4 residues beyond the end of the read and is filled in from the germline J gene. V usage is TRBV13-3 and J usage is TRBJ2-1; TRBD1 might be the D (5 bases). This CDR3 has 12 residues. Germline CDR1 is NNHDY and CDR2 is SYVADS. The DNA read from the CDR3 is TGTGCCAGCAGTGATGAGGGGTCT. Translated: CASSDEGS. The whole CDR3 region reads CASSDEGSEQFF.

A note on this clone: Germline and genes: mouse. The observed sequence ends 3 residues before the CDR3 terminus, with the missing tail filled in from the germline J gene. The chain employs TRBV1 and TRBJ1-6, with 10 bases fitting TRBD1. TRBJ1-6 is recorded as an ORF, its role being uncertain. CDR1 is NSQYPW and CDR2 is LRSPGD in the germline V gene (reference sequence). There are 17 residues in the CDR3. V lost 5 bases, J lost 1 base, and 5 bases stayed unmatched. This chain's CDR3 is CTCSRDRGGSYNSPLYF. The DNA read from the CDR3 is TGCACCTGCAGTCGGGACAGGGGAGGGTCCTATAATTCGCCC.

A few counts support this clone. The genes and germline here are from mouse. The sequenced fragment ends 4 residues before the CDR3 boundary, so the rest is inferred from the germline J gene. The chain has TRBV5 and TRBJ2-5, with 9 bases that match TRBD2. V lost 6 bases to trimming and J lost 0 bases; unmatched junction nucleotides: 4. CDR1 is LGHNA and CDR2 is YNLKQL in the germline V gene (reference sequence). CDR3 length: 15 amino acids. This CDR3 is CASRRLGVNQDTQYF. CDR3 DNA (partial): TGTGCCAGCAGGCGACTGGGGGTTAACCAAGAC.

Turning to this clone: Mouse names are used for the genes. The read halts 4 residues ahead of the CDR3 end, with the missing end drawn from the germline J gene. The rearrangement links TRBV19 to TRBJ2-2; D perhaps matches TRBD1 (5 bases). Trimming stripped 2 bases from V and 6 bases from J, with 5 bases between. Germline CDR1 reads FNHDT; CDR2 reads SITEND (reference sequence). The CDR3 consists of 12 residues. The CDR3 sequence is CASSIRAGQLYF. The DNA read from the CDR3 is TGTGCCAGCAGTATCAGGGCCGGG.

A remark on this clone: These gene names are mouse names. Read sequence stops 3 residues before the CDR3 end, and the germline J gene provides the missing end. This chain joins TRBV13-1 and TRBJ1-6; no clear D gene. Being an ORF, TRBJ1-6 has a function that is uncertain. This CDR3 contains 13 residues. The V end was cut by 1 base, the J end by 6 bases, with 5 bases between. Germline loops: CDR1 NSHNY, CDR2 SYGAGN. The CDR3 DNA, read in part, is TGTGCCAGCAGTGATCTGGTTAATTCGCCC. Translating gives CASSDLVNSP. The whole CDR3 is CASSDLVNSPLYF.

The table lists this clone with a few counts. Mouse gene names apply. The sequence runs out 4 residues before the end of the CDR3; the remainder is reconstructed from the germline J gene. The chain combines TRBV5 with TRBJ2-7, with 7 positions matching TRBD1. The CDR3 consists of 13 residues. Germline CDR1 is LGHNA and CDR2 is YNLKQL (reference sequence). The CDR3 bases that were read are TGTGCCAGCAGCCTTCAGGGACAGTAT. Amino acid sequence: CASSLQGQY. The whole CDR3 region reads CASSLQGQYEQYF.

This clone has just a few counts. Germline and genes here are mouse. Sequencing ends 4 residues short of the CDR3 end; the germline J gene provides the rest. The chain couples TRBV13-1 to TRBJ2-7; D is unclear. The germline V and J ends were trimmed by 1 base and 3 bases, with 5 bases remaining between them. Germline CDR1 and CDR2: NSHNY and SYGAGN. CDR3 length equals 12 residues. The DNA read from the CDR3 is TGTGCCAGCAGTGATTTCAACTAT. Translation gives CASSDFNY. The complete CDR3 reads CASSDFNYEQYF.

To note about this clone: The germline and genes are mouse ones. The read is 4 residues too short to cover the CDR3 end, so that end is filled in from the germline J gene. The chain has TRBV5 and TRBJ2-1, with 9 bases matching TRBD1. CDR1 is LGHNA, CDR2 YNLKQL, per germline (reference sequence). The trim removed 4 bases at V and 3 bases at J, leaving 4 bases unmatched. There are 15 residues in the CDR3. CDR3 region: CASSPRDRVYAEQFF. CDR3 bases read: TGTGCCAGCAGCCCCCGGGACAGGGTCTATGCT.

Of note for this clone: Mouse germline and gene names are used. The read terminates 4 residues ahead of where the CDR3 ends, so the germline J gene completes it. The chain employs TRBV5 and TRBJ2-3, with 7 bases that match TRBD1. After removal of 7 bases from V and 1 base from J, the junction contained 2 bases not matched to a gene. Germline V lookup: CDR1 LGHNA, CDR2 YNLKQL (reference sequence). This CDR3 contains 13 residues. CDR3 bases read: TGTGCCAGCAAAGGACAGGGTGCAGAA. Its translation: CASKGQGAE. The full CDR3 protein reads CASKGQGAETLYF.

In the case of this clone: Mouse gene names and germline throughout. The read is 4 residues too short to cover the CDR3 end, so that end is filled in from the germline J gene. Other DNA sequences of this sample code for an identical CDR3. The rearrangement joins TRBV13-2 to TRBJ2-5; D is possibly TRBD2 (7 bases). V was cut by 2 bases and J by 3 bases, with 10 bases left in between. Germline V gene lookup returns CDR1 NNHNN and CDR2 SYGAGS (reference sequence). The CDR3 loop spans 14 amino acids. The CDR3 DNA, read in part, is TGTGCCAGCGGTGAAAGGGGGGGACAAGAC. Translated: CASGERGGQD. The full-length CDR3 reads as CASGERGGQDTQYF.

This clone was recorded a few times. Mouse gene names apply. The CDR3 end is not reached by the read, which stops 4 residues before it; the germline J gene fills it in. This same CDR3 is encoded by further DNA sequences in the sample. V and J are TRBV5 and TRBJ2-7; 10 bases are a match to TRBD1. This CDR3 has 14 residues. Germline trimming cut 3 bases from V and 3 bases from J; bases unmatched to any gene: 2. Germline V gene lookup returns CDR1 LGHNA and CDR2 YNLKQL (reference sequence). CDR3 DNA (partial): TGTGCCAGCAGCCACCGGGACAGGGGCTAT. Its translation: CASSHRDRGY. The full CDR3 is CASSHRDRGYEQYF.

Remarks on this clone: The gene symbols are mouse symbols. The read finishes 4 residues shy of the CDR3 end, and the germline J gene is used to complete it. The chain is built from TRBV19 and TRBJ1-1, with D possibly matching TRBD1 (5 bases). CDR3 size: 13 residues. Germline V CDR1 and CDR2: FNHDT, SITEND (reference sequence). The CDR3 loop is CASSIPGWTEVFF. CDR3 DNA, as far as it was read: TGTGCCAGCAGTATACCAGGGTGGACA.